Listed below are T cell receptor beta chains from one sample, sequenced in a study of neurological immune-mediated disorders. TCRdb re-analysed the 5' RACE reads in MiXCR, keeping a single row per CDR3 protein. The sample has about 22,000 distinct CDR3 sequences, roughly 10% seen once. The sample comprised PBMCs. The source of these receptors is a woman aged 55-69 years with HTLV-1-associated myelopathy (HAM/TSP). Each CDR3 is given with its conserved first and last residue. The order of the fields is V gene, clone size, J gene, D gene, CDR3 DNA, CDR3 protein. The D gene is left open where the match is weak. Clone size is not always given. Where it is, it says once, few, many or a class for expanded clones.

v_call: TRBV5-1
clone_size: many
j_call: TRBJ2-3
d_call: TRBD1
cdr3_nt: TGCGCCAGCAGGGACAGGGAGACAGATACGCAGTATTTT
cdr3_aa: CASRDRETDTQYF

v_call: TRBV5-1
clone_size: many
j_call: TRBJ1-6
d_call: .
cdr3_nt: TGCGCCAGCAGACCTTCCGGACTTTATTCACCCCTCCACTTT
cdr3_aa: CASRPSGLYSPLHF

v_call: TRBV11-2
clone_size: .
j_call: TRBJ1-1
d_call: .
cdr3_nt: TGTGCCAGCAGCTTAGAGTCCGGGCTGGGGGTAGGGACTGAAGCTTTCTTT
cdr3_aa: CASSLESGLGVGTEAFF

v_call: TRBV20-1
clone_size: many
j_call: TRBJ2-3
d_call: .
cdr3_nt: TGCAGTGCGAAAGGGGGGGGGGCCGGCACAGATACGCAGTATTTT
cdr3_aa: CSAKGGGAGTDTQYF

v_call: TRBV5-1
clone_size: many
j_call: TRBJ2-3
d_call: TRBD1
cdr3_nt: TGCGCCAGCAGCTTGATCGTGACAGGGGGCTCAGATACGCAGTATTTT
cdr3_aa: CASSLIVTGGSDTQYF

v_call: TRBV5-1
clone_size: many
j_call: TRBJ1-1
d_call: TRBD1
cdr3_nt: TGCGCCAGCAGCACCACAAGACAGGGTTGGGACACTGAAGCTTTCTTT
cdr3_aa: CASSTTRQGWDTEAFF

v_call: TRBV9
clone_size: .
j_call: TRBJ2-6
d_call: TRBD1
cdr3_nt: TGTGCCAGCAGCGTTCTTCCTTTCGGGACAGGGTTCCTTAACTCTGGGGCCAACGTCCTGACTTTC
cdr3_aa: CASSVLPFGTGFLNSGANVLTF

v_call: TRBV5-1
clone_size: many
j_call: TRBJ2-5
d_call: TRBD2
cdr3_nt: TGCGCCAGCAGCCCGACCCAGCGGGGGGGCCAAGAGACCCAGTACTTC
cdr3_aa: CASSPTQRGGQETQYF

v_call: TRBV25-1
clone_size: many
j_call: TRBJ1-2
d_call: .
cdr3_nt: TGTGCCAGCAGTGACGGAAGCTGGTCGGACTATGGCTACACCTTC
cdr3_aa: CASSDGSWSDYGYTF

v_call: TRBV12-3/TRBV12-4
clone_size: many
j_call: TRBJ2-3
d_call: .
cdr3_nt: TGTGCCAGCAGTTTTGCGGCTAGCACAGATACGCAGTATTTT
cdr3_aa: CASSFAASTDTQYF

v_call: TRBV20-1
clone_size: .
j_call: TRBJ1-2
d_call: .
cdr3_nt: TGCAGTGCTAGAGACAATTCTAACTATGGCTACACCTTC
cdr3_aa: CSARDNSNYGYTF

v_call: TRBV15
clone_size: .
j_call: TRBJ1-6
d_call: .
cdr3_nt: TGTGCCACCAGCAGAGATTTCTATTCACCCCTCCACTTT
cdr3_aa: CATSRDFYSPLHF

v_call: TRBV5-1
clone_size: many
j_call: TRBJ1-4
d_call: TRBD1
cdr3_nt: TGCGCCAGCAGCAGGACAGGGGCTAATGAAAAACTGTTTTTT
cdr3_aa: CASSRTGANEKLFF

v_call: TRBV4-2
clone_size: many
j_call: TRBJ1-4
d_call: .
cdr3_nt: TGTGCCAGCAGAGGGGGGGCGACTAATGAAAAACTGTTTTTT
cdr3_aa: CASRGGATNEKLFF

v_call: TRBV20-1
clone_size: many
j_call: TRBJ1-1
d_call: TRBD1
cdr3_nt: TGCAGTGCTAGAGTTTTCAGGGGGAGAGGGCCGAAGGTATCGGAAGCTTTCTTT
cdr3_aa: CSARVFRGRGPKVSEAFF

v_call: TRBV18
clone_size: .
j_call: TRBJ2-1
d_call: .
cdr3_nt: TGTGCCAGCTCACCAGGACTATCGGGGGCCCACAATGAGCAGTTCTTC
cdr3_aa: CASSPGLSGAHNEQFF

v_call: TRBV7-2
clone_size: few
j_call: TRBJ2-3
d_call: .
cdr3_nt: TGTGCCAGCAGCCGCCGTGGGAGGACTAACACAGATACGCAGTATTTT
cdr3_aa: CASSRRGRTNTDTQYF

v_call: TRBV2
clone_size: many
j_call: TRBJ1-2
d_call: .
cdr3_nt: TGTGCCAGCAGTGATGTTGGACCCCTGGCTGGGGTTAACTATGGCTACACCTTC
cdr3_aa: CASSDVGPLAGVNYGYTF

v_call: TRBV20-1
clone_size: many
j_call: TRBJ2-3
d_call: TRBD2
cdr3_nt: TGCAGTGCTAATAGCGGGGATAGCACAGATACGCAGTATTTT
cdr3_aa: CSANSGDSTDTQYF

v_call: TRBV20-1
clone_size: many
j_call: TRBJ2-1
d_call: TRBD2
cdr3_nt: TGCAGTGCTATTCTCTATGGTTTGGGGGGGAGTACCTTTAATGAGCAGTTCTTC
cdr3_aa: CSAILYGLGGSTFNEQFF

v_call: TRBV19
clone_size: .
j_call: TRBJ1-1
d_call: .
cdr3_nt: TGTTCTAGTAACACAGGGTATGAGGCCACTGAAGCTTTCTTT
cdr3_aa: CSSNTGYEATEAFF

v_call: TRBV7-9
clone_size: many
j_call: TRBJ2-5
d_call: TRBD1
cdr3_nt: TGTGCCAGCAGCAAACAGGGGGCGAGGCGCCAAGAGACCCAGTACTTC
cdr3_aa: CASSKQGARRQETQYF

v_call: TRBV20-1
clone_size: many
j_call: TRBJ2-3
d_call: .
cdr3_nt: TGCAGTGCTTACAGGGATACAGATACGCAGTATTTT
cdr3_aa: CSAYRDTDTQYF

v_call: TRBV13
clone_size: many
j_call: TRBJ1-3
d_call: .
cdr3_nt: TGTGCCAGCAGCTTACTTGAGCAGGGACGATCTGGAAACACCATATATTTT
cdr3_aa: CASSLLEQGRSGNTIYF

v_call: TRBV7-9
clone_size: medium-sized
j_call: TRBJ2-2
d_call: .
cdr3_nt: TGTGCCAGCAGCGCACCAGGGAACTTAAACACCGGGGAGCTGTTTTTT
cdr3_aa: CASSAPGNLNTGELFF

v_call: TRBV4-2
clone_size: many
j_call: TRBJ2-1
d_call: TRBD1
cdr3_nt: TGTGCCAGCAGCCACCAGACAGGGTTTAAGGATGAGCAGTTCTTC
cdr3_aa: CASSHQTGFKDEQFF

v_call: TRBV9
clone_size: many
j_call: TRBJ2-1
d_call: TRBD2
cdr3_nt: TGTGCCAGCAGCGCTGCGGGGGGGAGCTCCTACAATGAGCAGTTCTTC
cdr3_aa: CASSAAGGSSYNEQFF

v_call: TRBV7-9
clone_size: many
j_call: TRBJ2-4
d_call: .
cdr3_nt: TGTGCCAGCACCGTCGATGGGGATCTAGGCATTCAGTACTTC
cdr3_aa: CASTVDGDLGIQYF

v_call: TRBV20-1
clone_size: medium-sized
j_call: TRBJ2-1
d_call: .
cdr3_nt: TGCAGTGCCACTAGGACGCGTGAGCAGTTCTTC
cdr3_aa: CSATRTREQFF

v_call: TRBV20-1
clone_size: many
j_call: TRBJ2-1
d_call: .
cdr3_nt: TGCAGTGCTGGGGACTCAAGGGTGAATGAGCAGTTCTTC
cdr3_aa: CSAGDSRVNEQFF

v_call: TRBV5-1
clone_size: many
j_call: TRBJ2-1
d_call: TRBD1
cdr3_nt: TGCGCCTCAAGAGGTGGGGACAGGGCGCACAATGAGCAGTTCTTC
cdr3_aa: CASRGGDRAHNEQFF

v_call: TRBV2
clone_size: many
j_call: TRBJ1-4
d_call: .
cdr3_nt: TGTGCCAGCAGTGATTGGCTAAGAAGTGAAAAACTGTTTTTT
cdr3_aa: CASSDWLRSEKLFF

v_call: TRBV29-1
clone_size: medium-sized
j_call: TRBJ1-6
d_call: .
cdr3_nt: TGCAGGCTGGACCGAAAAAGCTCCTATAATTCACCCCTCCACTTT
cdr3_aa: CRLDRKSSYNSPLHF

v_call: TRBV10-3
clone_size: medium-sized
j_call: TRBJ1-3
d_call: .
cdr3_nt: TGTGCCATCGGGGGGGGCGAGACCATATATTTT
cdr3_aa: CAIGGGETIYF

v_call: TRBV24-1
clone_size: many
j_call: TRBJ2-5
d_call: TRBD1
cdr3_nt: TGTGCCACCAGTGACGGAAGACAGGGCTGGCAAGAGACCCAGTACTTC
cdr3_aa: CATSDGRQGWQETQYF

v_call: TRBV5-1
clone_size: many
j_call: TRBJ2-1
d_call: TRBD2
cdr3_nt: TGCGCCAGCAGCTTGCAGGCTAGCGGGGGAGATAATGAGCAGTTCTTC
cdr3_aa: CASSLQASGGDNEQFF

v_call: TRBV20-1
clone_size: large
j_call: TRBJ2-3
d_call: .
cdr3_nt: TGCAGTGCTAGAGTGCAGGGGATGGGCACAGATACGCAGTATTTT
cdr3_aa: CSARVQGMGTDTQYF

v_call: TRBV5-6
clone_size: many
j_call: TRBJ1-1
d_call: .
cdr3_nt: TGTGCCAGCAGCTTGTTCCTGATGAACACTGAAGCTTTCTTT
cdr3_aa: CASSLFLMNTEAFF

v_call: TRBV5-1
clone_size: many
j_call: TRBJ1-2
d_call: TRBD1
cdr3_nt: TGCGCCAGCAGCTGGAACTGGGACAGGGCCTATGGCTACACCTTC
cdr3_aa: CASSWNWDRAYGYTF

v_call: TRBV12-3/TRBV12-4
clone_size: medium-sized
j_call: TRBJ2-3
d_call: .
cdr3_nt: TGTGCCAGCAGTTTACTAGATACGCAGTATTTT
cdr3_aa: CASSLLDTQYF

v_call: TRBV5-1
clone_size: .
j_call: TRBJ2-1
d_call: TRBD1
cdr3_nt: TGCGCCAGCAGCATAGGACAGGGGGCGGCCAATGAGCAGTTCTTC
cdr3_aa: CASSIGQGAANEQFF

v_call: TRBV2
clone_size: many
j_call: TRBJ2-1
d_call: TRBD1
cdr3_nt: TGTGCCAGCAGTACAGGGGGCAATGAGCAGTTCTTC
cdr3_aa: CASSTGGNEQFF

v_call: TRBV12-3/TRBV12-4
clone_size: many
j_call: TRBJ2-1
d_call: TRBD2
cdr3_nt: TGTGCCAGCACCTGGAGGCGGGGGGCTAATGAGCAGTTCTTC
cdr3_aa: CASTWRRGANEQFF

v_call: TRBV6-5
clone_size: medium-sized
j_call: TRBJ2-3
d_call: .
cdr3_nt: TGTGCCAGCAGTTACTCGTTCGCGGGCCGACCAGATACGCAGTATTTT
cdr3_aa: CASSYSFAGRPDTQYF

v_call: TRBV5-1
clone_size: medium-sized
j_call: TRBJ2-3
d_call: TRBD2
cdr3_nt: TGCGCCAGCAGCACCCAGCGGGGGTCGCAGTATTTT
cdr3_aa: CASSTQRGSQYF

v_call: TRBV5-1
clone_size: many
j_call: TRBJ1-1
d_call: .
cdr3_nt: TGCGCCAGCAGCTTGTTGGGAGGCGTGGACACTGAAGCTTTCTTT
cdr3_aa: CASSLLGGVDTEAFF

v_call: TRBV6-5
clone_size: many
j_call: TRBJ2-2
d_call: .
cdr3_nt: TGTGCCAGCAGTTTGGCCGGGGCCCTGTTCACCGGGGAGCTGTTTTTT
cdr3_aa: CASSLAGALFTGELFF

v_call: TRBV7-2
clone_size: .
j_call: TRBJ1-6
d_call: .
cdr3_nt: TGTGCCAGCAGCTCCACTAGGCAGGGTGGCTCCTATAATTCACCCCTCCACTTT
cdr3_aa: CASSSTRQGGSYNSPLHF

v_call: TRBV11-2
clone_size: medium-sized
j_call: TRBJ2-3
d_call: TRBD2
cdr3_nt: TGTGCCAGCAGCTTCCCTAGCGGGGGGGCGAATACGCAGTATTTT
cdr3_aa: CASSFPSGGANTQYF